This T cell receptor beta chain was profiled in a study of T cell responses to AZD1222 COVID-19 vaccine. Study results and limitations: Baseline seropositivity characterized only a handful of AZD1222 recipients.

As to this clone: Its cognate antigen is unknown.

The assay was immunoSEQ multiplex PCR, and TCRdb's table has in-frame clones only and misses some. Of some 130,000 clones in the sample, roughly 93% are singletons; the top ten hold less than 6.5%. The CDR3 has 15 amino acids. Trimming left V 7 bases short and J 0 bases short, with 10 bases between. Germline CDR1 MNHEY, CDR2 SVGAGI. This clonotype was sampled from an adult in good health. The J gene is TRBJ1-6, the V gene TRBV6-5; no reliable D call. The sequences come from peripheral blood, collected on day 0 of AZD1222 vaccination. This chain's CDR3 is CASTATRSYNSPLHF. In DNA form, the CDR3 reads TGTGCCAGCACCGCGACACGCTCCTATAATTCACCCCTCCACTTT.